These 20 T cell receptor beta chains originate from one sample sequenced in a study of blood T cell repertoires in COVID-19. Some clones are missing from TCRdb's copy, which holds only in-frame ones; the method was immunoSEQ multiplex PCR. The data show a few hundred thousand clones, about 90% seen once. The sample taken for sequencing was peripheral blood. These receptors originate from a man aged 40-50 years with acute or convalescent COVID-19.

The gene calls are TRBV5-1 and TRBJ2-7, with 7 positions matching TRBD2. The ends lost 4 bases at V and 0 bases at J; junction bases unmatched: 19. Germline lookup yields CDR1 SGHRS and CDR2 YFSETQ. This CDR3 is built from 19 residues. Written as DNA, the CDR3 is TGCGCCAGCAGCCTACCACTATTAAAGCGGGACCTCATCTCCTACGAGCAGTACTTC. This sequence encodes CASSLPLLKRDLISYEQYF.

Turning to this clone: Other DNA variants within this sample encode the same CDR3. The chain uses TRBV6-5 and TRBJ1-2; TRBD1 aligns across 8 bases. The V segment lost 5 bases and the J segment 3 bases; nucleotides outside the gene matches: 2. The CDR3 length is 13 residues. Germline V gene data show CDR1 as MNHEY and CDR2 as SVGAGI. CDR3 in amino acids: CASSRDRYYGYTF. CDR3 coding DNA: TGTGCCAGCAGTCGGGACAGGTACTATGGCTACACCTTC.

V and J are TRBV5-5 and TRBJ2-5; 11 nucleotides agree with TRBD2. Unmatched junction bases numbered 4, after V lost 4 bases and J lost 2 bases. The CDR3 contains 15 residues. The V gene's germline CDR1 is SGHKS and CDR2 YYEKEE (reference sequence). The chain's CDR3 is CASSPGTSGQETQYF. In nucleotides, the CDR3 is TGTGCCAGCAGCCCCGGGACTAGCGGTCAAGAGACCCAGTACTTC.

The chain employs TRBV29-1 and TRBJ2-1; maybe TRBD1 (5 bases). Per germline, CDR1 SQVTM and CDR2 ANQGSEA. V was pared by 2 bases and J by 7 bases, with 15 bases between. This CDR3 is built from 14 residues. Here the CDR3 reads CSVEKGRLGNEQFF. The CDR3 coding sequence is TGCAGCGTTGAAAAGGGGCGATTAGGGAATGAGCAGTTCTTC.

The chain combines TRBV30 with TRBJ2-2; D gene ambiguous. Trimming left V 2 bases short and J 3 bases short, with 7 bases between. CDR3 size: 13 residues. Germline V gene sequence: CDR1 GTSNPN, CDR2 SVGIG (reference sequence). This chain's CDR3 is CAWSSGHTGELFF. CDR3 nucleotide sequence: TGTGCCTGGAGTTCAGGTCACACCGGGGAGCTGTTTTTT.

The chain has TRBV14 and TRBJ1-6, with 8 bases identical to TRBD1. The V and J ends lost 4 bases and 10 bases, in that order; junction bases with no gene match: 12. In germline, CDR1 is SGHDN, CDR2 FVKESK. The CDR3 spans 16 residues. CDR3 region: CASSPRTGTGSSPLHF. The CDR3 DNA is TGTGCCAGCAGCCCCAGGACAGGGACGGGGTCCTCACCCCTCCACTTT. Full variable domain (remainder filled in from reference TRBV14 and TRBJ1-6): EAGVTQFPSHSVIEKGQTVTLRCDPISGHDNLYWYRRVMGKEIKFLLHFVKESKQDESGMPNNRFLAERTGGTYSTLKVQPAELEDSGVYFCASSPRTGTGSSPLHFGNGTRLTVT.

The chain uses TRBV7-2 and TRBJ2-7, with D perhaps matching TRBD2 (6 bases). Trimming took off 5 bases at V and 2 bases at J, with 13 bases between the two ends. Germline V gene sequence: CDR1 SGHTA, CDR2 FQGNSA. The CDR3 runs to 14 residues. The CDR3 here is CASSARRGTYEQYF. In nucleotides, the CDR3 is TGTGCCAGCAGCGCCCGGCGGGGCACCTACGAGCAGTACTTC.

The V and J genes are TRBV5-3 and TRBJ2-7; TRBD1 aligns across 7 bases. TRBV5-3 has ORF status, its function being uncertain. V lost 3 bases to trimming and J lost 7 bases; unmatched junction nucleotides: 10. The CDR3 is 14 residues long. This chain's CDR3 is CARSYDTGAGEQYF. The CDR3 DNA sequence: TGTGCCAGAAGCTACGATACAGGGGCCGGGGAGCAGTACTTC.

J is TRBJ2-3 and V is TRBV5-6; TRBD1 is a possible D gene (5 bases). Germline CDR1 is SGHDT and CDR2 is YYEEEE. Trimming removed 2 bases at V and 1 base at J, with 14 bases between. CDR3 length equals 16 residues. The CDR3 loop is CASSFLLTTGTDTQYF. The CDR3 nucleotides read TGTGCCAGCAGCTTCCTTCTTACGACAGGCACAGATACGCAGTATTTT.

This clone showed up just once. The same CDR3 can be traced to other DNA sequences in this sample. The chain joins TRBV11-2 to TRBJ2-7; D is ambiguous. The CDR3 is 11 residues long. From germline, CDR1 is SGHAT and CDR2 FQNNGV. V lost 5 bases and J lost 1, with 3 bases in between. The CDR3 protein is CASSRSYEQYF. The CDR3 bases are TGTGCCAGCAGCCGGTCCTACGAGCAGTACTTC.

This rearrangement joins TRBV25-1 to TRBJ2-7; 9 bases agree with TRBD1. The CDR3 totals 14 residues. V shed 6 bases and J 7 bases; nucleotides not matched to a gene: 10. CDR1 is MGHDK and CDR2 is SYGVNS in the germline V gene. Here the CDR3 reads CASRAGTGIVEQYF. Here the CDR3 DNA reads TGTGCCAGCAGGGCCGGGACAGGGATTGTAGAGCAGTACTTC.

This clone was detected only a few times. The gene calls are TRBV6-5 and TRBJ2-1, with D tentatively TRBD2 (6 bases). The CDR3 runs 14 residues. Germline CDR1 MNHEY, CDR2 SVGAGI. Trimming left V 10 bases short and J 8 bases short, with 21 bases between. The CDR3: CATGSGGLGDEQFF. The CDR3 DNA reads as TGTGCCACTGGATCCGGGGGACTGGGGGATGAGCAGTTCTTC.

About this clone: The sample holds other DNA sequences that translate to the same CDR3. The rearrangement links TRBV27 to TRBJ2-7; D is uncertain. Germline assignment: CDR1 MNHEY and CDR2 SMNVEV (reference sequence). CDR3 size: 14 residues. V was trimmed by 0 bases and J by 2 bases, leaving 8 bases between them. The CDR3 coding sequence is TGTGCCAGCAGTTTATCCCCTAGTGCCTACGAGCAGTACTTC. Translated: CASSLSPSAYEQYF.

The chain has TRBV27 and TRBJ1-2; maybe TRBD1 (6 bases). Germline lookup yields CDR1 MNHEY and CDR2 SMNVEV (reference sequence). V was trimmed by 2 bases and J by 0 bases, leaving 16 bases between them. The CDR3 extends over 17 amino acids. Written as DNA, the CDR3 is TGTGCCAGCAGTTTAGCCCTCGGACAGACGTCTAACTATGGCTACACCTTC. Its translation is CASSLALGQTSNYGYTF.

V gene TRBV7-3 combines with J gene TRBJ2-2; TRBD1 agrees at 7 bases. The junction had 4 bases not matched to a gene; V was cut back by 5 bases and J by 7 bases. Per germline, CDR1 SGHTA and CDR2 FQGTGA. The CDR3 length is 13 residues. CDR3 coding DNA: TGTGCCAGCAGCACAGGGGCTAACGGGGAGCTGTTTTTT. This sequence encodes CASSTGANGELFF.

The chain combines TRBV9 with TRBJ2-3; 11 nucleotides match TRBD2. CDR1 and CDR2 from the germline V gene are SGDLS and YYNGEE. The CDR3 spans 17 residues. Trimming at V came to 2 bases and at J to 1 base, leaving 6 bases not matched to a gene. CDR3 bases: TGTGCCAGCAGCGTCCTAGCGGGGGGCGGGGGCACAGATACGCAGTATTTT. Encoded protein: CASSVLAGGGGTDTQYF.

This chain uses TRBV27 with TRBJ2-1; a weak D match, TRBD2 (5 bases). V lost 1 base and J 1 base, leaving 11 bases between the germline ends. The germline V gene encodes CDR1 MNHEY and CDR2 SMNVEV (reference sequence). The CDR3 runs to 16 residues. The DNA for the CDR3 is TGTGCCAGCAGTTTATATGGAGGTAGTTCCTACAATGAGCAGTTCTTC. The encoded protein is CASSLYGGSSYNEQFF.

This chain joins TRBV4-1 and TRBJ2-1; maybe TRBD2 (6 bases). The CDR3 has 16 residues. The germline gives CDR1 MGHRA, CDR2 YSYEKL. V was trimmed by 2 bases and J by 0 bases, leaving 11 bases between them. This chain's CDR3 is CASSQPGLSSYNEQFF. CDR3 in DNA: TGCGCCAGCAGCCAACCGGGACTGAGCTCCTACAATGAGCAGTTCTTC.

The chain employs TRBV9 and TRBJ2-6; 8 nucleotides agree with TRBD1. This CDR3 is built from 19 residues. Germline lookup yields CDR1 SGDLS and CDR2 YYNGEE. Trimming took 2 bases from V and 0 from J; bases not matched to a gene: 10. CDR3 nucleotides: TGTGCCAGCAGCGTGAGCCCGGGACAGGTGAGCTCTGGGGCCAACGTCCTGACTTTC. Protein: CASSVSPGQVSSGANVLTF.

The chain recombines TRBV6-6 with TRBJ2-1; D call uncertain. Germline loops: CDR1 MNHNY, CDR2 SVGAGI (reference sequence). The length of the CDR3 is 13 residues. Between the trimmed V and J ends, which lost 0 bases and 10 bases, there was a span of 10 bases. The CDR3 coding sequence is TGTGCCAGCAGTTACTCGATGGTCGGGGAGCAGTTCTTC. As protein: CASSYSMVGEQFF.